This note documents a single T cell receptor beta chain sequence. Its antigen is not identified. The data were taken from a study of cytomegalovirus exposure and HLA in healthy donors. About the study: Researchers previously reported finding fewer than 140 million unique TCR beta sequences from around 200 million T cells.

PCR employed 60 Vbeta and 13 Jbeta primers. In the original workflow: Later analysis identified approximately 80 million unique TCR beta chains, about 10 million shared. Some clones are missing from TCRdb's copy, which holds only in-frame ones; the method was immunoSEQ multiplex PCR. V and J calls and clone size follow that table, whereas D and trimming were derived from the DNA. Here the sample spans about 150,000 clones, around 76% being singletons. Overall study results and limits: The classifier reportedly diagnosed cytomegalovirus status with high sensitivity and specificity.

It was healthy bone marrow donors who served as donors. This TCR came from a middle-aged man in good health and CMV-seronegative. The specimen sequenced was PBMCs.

The CDR3, as DNA: TGTGCCAGCAGGGTGGACGACAGGGGCGACACTGAAGCTTTCTTT. It specifies CASRVDDRGDTEAFF. This chain connects TRBV7-2 to TRBJ1-1, with 8 bases identical to TRBD1. With V trimmed by 6 bases and J by 3 bases, 9 bases remained unmatched. The CDR3 runs to 15 residues. Germline CDR1 reads SGHTA; CDR2 reads FQGNSA.